Listed below are T cell receptor beta chains from one sample, sequenced in a study of T-cell memory formation after mild COVID-19. Each CDR3 protein is one row after TCRdb ran MiXCR on the 5' RACE reads. The table lists under 350,000 distinct CDR3 sequences, 15% to 20% of them singletons. Material: PBMCs or a T cell subset sorted from them (not recorded which). The receptors derive from a man between 18 and 29 years old who had mild COVID-19 (a few samples of this study predate the infection). Cell type and time point are not known. Each CDR3 is given with its conserved first and last residue. A D gene is named only where the DNA matches it firmly. The size of a clone is reported for some rows only, either as once, few or many, or as a class for expanded clones.

CDR3 protein	CDR3 DNA	D gene	clone size	V gene	J gene
CASSQELAGEGNEQFF	TGCGCCAGCAGCCAAGAGCTAGCGGGGGAAGGCAATGAGCAGTTCTTC	TRBD2	many	TRBV4-3	TRBJ2-1
CSVVELNTEAFF	TGCAGCGTTGTAGAACTGAACACTGAAGCTTTCTTT	.	few	TRBV29-1	TRBJ1-1
CSARIQGYSNQPQHF	TGCAGTGCTAGGATCCAGGGATATAGCAATCAGCCCCAGCATTTT	.	few	TRBV20-1	TRBJ1-5
CASSSQKISGGTDTQYF	TGCGCCAGCAGCTCCCAAAAAATTAGCGGGGGCACAGATACGCAGTATTTT	TRBD2	.	TRBV5-1	TRBJ2-3
CASSPTGTRGETQYF	TGTGCCAGCAGTCCGACAGGCACCCGTGGGGAGACCCAGTACTTC	.	.	TRBV7-3	TRBJ2-5
CASSSRRGLNYGYTF	TGTGCCAGCAGTTCCCGAAGGGGCCTTAACTATGGCTACACCTTC	.	few	TRBV12-3/TRBV12-4	TRBJ1-2
CASSAGDHDGSPLHF	TGTGCCAGCAGTGCCGGGGACCACGACGGGTCACCCCTCCACTTT	.	.	TRBV9	TRBJ1-6
CSVVSFGSQETQYF	TGCAGCGTTGTGTCTTTTGGCAGCCAAGAGACCCAGTACTTC	.	.	TRBV29-1	TRBJ2-5
CASRALGTGELFF	TGTGCCAGCAGAGCTTTAGGGACTGGGGAGCTGTTTTTT	.	few	TRBV7-2	TRBJ2-2
CASSMTGVAYEQYF	TGTGCCAGCAGTATGACAGGGGTTGCCTACGAGCAGTACTTC	TRBD1	few	TRBV12-3/TRBV12-4	TRBJ2-7
CASRNSGYVDTQYF	TGTGCCAGCAGAAATAGCGGTTACGTGGATACGCAGTATTTT	.	.	TRBV6-2/TRBV6-3	TRBJ2-3
CASSQENTGELFF	TGCGCCAGCAGCCAAGAAAACACTGGGGAGCTGTTTTTT	.	.	TRBV4-3	TRBJ2-2
CASSPPYGTDTQYF	TGCGCCAGCAGTCCACCCTATGGCACAGATACGCAGTATTTT	.	few	TRBV5-1	TRBJ2-3
CASSPDRVRTGELFF	TGTGCCAGCAGTCCGGACAGGGTACGGACCGGGGAGCTGTTTTTT	TRBD1	few	TRBV12-3/TRBV12-4	TRBJ2-2
CASSRLADNEQFF	TGTGCCAGCAGCCGGCTAGCGGACAATGAGCAGTTCTTC	TRBD2	many	TRBV7-6	TRBJ2-1
CASSPGGRPASGNTIYF	TGTGCCAGCTCACCCGGAGGTAGGCCAGCCTCTGGAAACACCATATATTTT	.	.	TRBV18	TRBJ1-3
CASSEFQETQYF	TGTGCCAGCAGTGAATTTCAAGAGACCCAGTACTTC	.	.	TRBV25-1	TRBJ2-5
CSARVRGPNTEAFF	TGCAGTGCTAGAGTCAGGGGGCCCAACACTGAAGCTTTCTTT	TRBD1	few	TRBV20-1	TRBJ1-1
CASREDRAGYTF	TGTGCCAGCAGGGAGGACAGGGCTGGCTACACCTTC	TRBD1	.	TRBV2	TRBJ1-2
CASRFKNNSPLHF	TGTGCCAGCAGGTTTAAGAATAATTCACCCCTCCACTTT	.	few	TRBV6-6	TRBJ1-6
CASSQYYEQYF	TGTGCCAGCAGCCAATACTACGAGCAGTACTTC	.	many	TRBV7-9	TRBJ2-7
CASSLRTGDTGELFF	TGCGCCAGCAGCCTAAGGACAGGGGACACCGGGGAGCTGTTTTTT	TRBD1	few	TRBV5-1	TRBJ2-2
CASSLDEGAGSPLHF	TGCGCCAGCAGCTTGGATGAGGGGGCAGGTTCACCCCTCCACTTT	TRBD1	.	TRBV5-1	TRBJ1-6
CASSLPETGANVLTF	TGTGCCAGCAGTTTGCCAGAAACTGGGGCCAACGTCCTGACTTTC	.	few	TRBV28	TRBJ2-6
CSARLPGVDTQYF	TGCAGTGCTAGACTCCCGGGGGTGGATACGCAGTATTTT	.	few	TRBV20-1	TRBJ2-3
CSVEPDSSYEQYF	TGCAGCGTTGAACCGGACAGCTCCTACGAGCAGTACTTC	.	few	TRBV29-1	TRBJ2-7
CAGYGYTF	TGTGCCGGCTATGGCTACACCTTC	.	few	TRBV6-2/TRBV6-3	TRBJ1-2
CASSLVPREGIGDTQYF	TGTGCCAGCAGCTTAGTCCCGCGGGAGGGTATAGGAGATACGCAGTATTTT	TRBD2	.	TRBV7-9	TRBJ2-3
CASSATSGRQETQYF	TGTGCCAGCAGCGCGACTAGCGGGAGACAAGAGACCCAGTACTTC	TRBD2	.	TRBV9	TRBJ2-5
CASSTLLRDRGFFRTEAFF	TGTGCCAGCAGTACTTTACTCCGAGACAGGGGTTTTTTTCGCACTGAAGCTTTCTTT	TRBD1	few	TRBV6-2/TRBV6-3	TRBJ1-1
CSVGTPNTEAFF	TGCAGCGTTGGGACGCCGAACACTGAAGCTTTCTTT	.	few	TRBV29-1	TRBJ1-1
CSAREPVNYGYTF	TGCAGTGCTAGAGAGCCAGTTAACTATGGCTACACCTTC	.	.	TRBV20-1	TRBJ1-2
CASRGQGFYEQYF	TGTGCCAGCCGGGGACAGGGATTTTACGAGCAGTACTTC	TRBD1	few	TRBV7-9	TRBJ2-7
CASLQGLVGELFF	TGTGCCAGCCTACAGGGGTTGGTCGGGGAGCTGTTTTTT	TRBD1	.	TRBV28	TRBJ2-2
CASSSSSGETQYF	TGTGCCAGCAGTTCGTCTAGCGGAGAGACCCAGTACTTC	TRBD2	.	TRBV12-3/TRBV12-4	TRBJ2-5
CASSLDGGRWDTEAFF	TGCGCCAGCAGCTTGGATGGGGGGCGCTGGGACACTGAAGCTTTCTTT	.	.	TRBV5-1	TRBJ1-1
CASSYFRGNQPQHF	TGTGCCAGCAGTTACTTCAGGGGTAATCAGCCCCAGCATTTT	.	.	TRBV6-2/TRBV6-3	TRBJ1-5
CATSRGSPGDPTDTQYF	TGTGCCACCAGCAGAGGGTCACCGGGGGACCCCACAGATACGCAGTATTTT	.	many	TRBV15	TRBJ2-3
CASRPSGGGTQYF	TGTGCCAGCAGGCCTAGCGGGGGGGGGACCCAGTACTTC	TRBD2	.	TRBV12-3/TRBV12-4	TRBJ2-5
CASSFLTGPGNTIYF	TGTGCCAGCAGTTTTTTAACAGGGCCTGGAAACACCATATATTTT	.	few	TRBV27	TRBJ1-3
CASKRGRDGTDTQYF	TGTGCCAGCAAGCGGGGTAGGGACGGTACAGATACGCAGTATTTT	TRBD2	.	TRBV4-2	TRBJ2-3
CASINSNSNTGELFF	TGTGCCAGCATTAACAGTAACTCGAACACCGGGGAGCTGTTTTTT	.	few	TRBV6-6	TRBJ2-2
CASSLTPYRTANTEAFF	TGTGCCAGCAGCTTAACTCCATACCGGACAGCGAACACTGAAGCTTTCTTT	.	many	TRBV7-3	TRBJ1-1
CASSPGVSGANVLTF	TGCGCCAGCAGCCCGGGAGTCTCTGGGGCCAACGTCCTGACTTTC	.	few	TRBV5-1	TRBJ2-6
CRARNLKRTNYGYTF	TGCAGGGCAAGGAACTTAAAACGGACTAACTATGGCTACACCTTC	.	few	TRBV20-1	TRBJ1-2
CATSPSDRTMFF	TGTGCCACCAGTCCCTCGGACAGGACGATGTTTTTT	TRBD1	.	TRBV24-1	TRBJ2-2
CASRQSASNEQFF	TGTGCCAGCAGACAGTCGGCCAGCAATGAGCAGTTCTTC	.	few	TRBV11-2	TRBJ2-1
CASSLTPRLDTEAFF	TGTGCCAGCAGCTTAACTCCCCGGCTGGACACTGAAGCTTTCTTT	.	.	TRBV5-5	TRBJ1-1
CASSSNPTSGGNTGELFF	TGCGCCAGCAGTTCGAACCCCACTAGCGGGGGAAACACCGGGGAGCTGTTTTTT	TRBD2	few	TRBV5-1	TRBJ2-2
CASSDFAGADTQYF	TGTGCCAGCAGTGACTTCGCGGGCGCAGATACGCAGTATTTT	.	few	TRBV6-4	TRBJ2-3
CASSFRDRGTDTQYF	TGTGCCAGCAGTTTCCGGGACAGGGGCACAGATACGCAGTATTTT	TRBD1	few	TRBV28	TRBJ2-3
CASSIEASRGYIQYF	TGTGCCAGCAGCATAGAGGCTAGCCGGGGATACATTCAGTACTTC	.	.	TRBV7-2	TRBJ2-4
CSARFSGGPGNIQYF	TGCAGTGCTAGATTTAGCGGGGGGCCGGGAAACATTCAGTACTTC	TRBD2	.	TRBV20-1	TRBJ2-4
CSASSGLGTGQETQYF	TGCAGTGCTAGCTCTGGGCTCGGGACAGGTCAAGAGACCCAGTACTTC	TRBD1	.	TRBV20-1	TRBJ2-5
CASSQDFGGVETQYF	TGCGCCAGCAGCCAAGATTTCGGGGGGGTAGAGACCCAGTACTTC	TRBD2	few	TRBV4-3	TRBJ2-5